Here is one TCR beta chain with its context. CDR3 size: 14 residues. J was trimmed by 4 bases and V by 2 bases; bases with no gene match: 2. Germline V gene sequence: CDR1 MNHEY, CDR2 SMNVEV (reference sequence). The data belong to a study of technical replicates of blood from a handful of donors. Method: immunoSEQ multiplex PCR; TCRdb's copy keeps in-frame clones and lacks some. Here the sample spans tens of thousands of clones, 75% to 95% being singletons. The chain couples TRBV27 to TRBJ2-5, with 9 bases lining up with TRBD2. The TCR was taken from a human donor in good health. Some clones in this sample may be carry-over from other donors' samples. The sample comprised T cells isolated from PBMCs. The CDR3 here is CASSLVAGAETQYF. DNA of the CDR3: TGTGCCAGCAGTTTAGTAGCGGGAGCAGAGACCCAGTACTTC.